These 22 T cell receptor beta chains originate from one sample sequenced in a study of cytomegalovirus exposure and HLA in healthy donors (dated by TCRdb to about 2017). Libraries were prepared through the immunoSEQ multiplex PCR assay. For the multiplex PCR, a mixture combining 60 forward primers for TCR Vbeta segments and 13 reverse primers for TCR Jbeta segments was used. This is the immuneACCESS table as TCRdb keeps it, with only in-frame sequences that have V and J called. A part of the clones is gone; compared with another copy, unresolved V genes explain less than half, and the rest is unexplained. The sample table lists approximately 100,000 clones, 84% of them with a count of one. Approximately 1.2% of the sample goes to the ten largest clones. The sequenced material came from PBMCs. The source of these receptors is a woman aged 18 to 35 in good health and CMV-seronegative.

V is TRBV5-5 and J is TRBJ2-2; D might be TRBD1 (5 bases). Germline assignment: CDR1 SGHKS and CDR2 YYEKEE (reference sequence). This CDR3 is built from 15 residues. V lost 5 bases to trimming and J lost 0 bases, with 11 bases between them. In DNA form, the CDR3 reads TGTGCCAGCAGACTGGACATATCGAACACCGGGGAGCTGTTTTTT. It yields the protein CASRLDISNTGELFF.

The chain is built from TRBV28 and TRBJ2-7; TRBD1 matches at 11 bases. Germline trimming cut 5 bases from V and 2 bases from J; bases unmatched to any gene: 5. CDR1 and CDR2 (germline): MDHEN, SYDVKM. The CDR3 is made up of 15 amino acids. The CDR3 protein is CASSVPGQGAYEQYF. As DNA, the CDR3 is TGTGCCAGCAGTGTTCCGGGACAGGGGGCCTACGAGCAGTACTTC.

This clone has just a few counts. The J gene is TRBJ1-3, the V gene TRBV5-6; D may be TRBD1 (5 bases). The germline V gene has CDR1 SGHDT and CDR2 YYEEEE. Trimming removed 4 bases from V and 1 base from J, with 9 bases in between. CDR3 length: 14 amino acids. The CDR3 DNA reads as TGTGCCAGCAGCACAACAGGATCTGGAAACACCATATATTTT. It yields the protein CASSTTGSGNTIYF.

The V gene is TRBV9, the J gene TRBJ1-1; D possibly corresponds to TRBD1 (5 bases). V was pared by 3 bases and J by 0 bases, with 18 bases between. Germline assignment: CDR1 SGDLS and CDR2 YYNGEE. The CDR3 sequence is 17 residues long. The chain's CDR3 is CASSAWTGTFMNTEAFF. As DNA, the CDR3 is TGTGCCAGCAGCGCCTGGACCGGGACTTTCATGAACACTGAAGCTTTCTTT.

The chain recombines TRBV19 with TRBJ2-7; 8 bases align to TRBD2. V was clipped by 5 bases and J by 2 bases; unmatched bases: 5. There are 14 residues in the CDR3. Germline values: CDR1 LNHDA, CDR2 SQIVND (reference sequence). CDR3 sequence (DNA): TGTGCCAGTAGTCAGGCTAGCGGGCCCTACGAGCAGTACTTC. Translating it yields CASSQASGPYEQYF.

This clone was counted a single time. V and J are TRBV10-3 and TRBJ2-7; 9 bases map to TRBD1. The V gene's germline CDR1 is ENHRY and CDR2 SYGVKD. V lost 5 bases, J lost 3 bases, and 14 bases stayed unmatched. The CDR3 has 17 amino acids. CDR3 sequence (DNA): TGTGCCATCAGTAGAGAGGACAGGGGATCGGCAGACTACGAGCAGTACTTC. As protein: CAISREDRGSADYEQYF.

The table lists this clone with a few counts. The chain recombines TRBV10-2 with TRBJ2-7; D is perhaps TRBD1 (5 bases). Germline assignment: CDR1 WSHSY and CDR2 SAAADI. Trimming shortened V by 0 bases and J by 5 bases, and 14 bases separated the two germline ends. The CDR3 extends over 15 amino acids. CDR3 nucleotide sequence: TGCGCCAGCAGTGAGTCAGTAGACAGAGCTGACGAGCAGTACTTC. It codes for CASSESVDRADEQYF.

The chain carries TRBV13 and TRBJ2-7, with D unclear. The ends were cut back, 1 base at V and 5 bases at J, with 6 bases in the middle. The CDR3 has 12 amino acids. CDR1 is PRHDT and CDR2 is FYEKMQ in the germline V gene (reference sequence). The CDR3 DNA is TGTGCCAGCAGCTTAGCGGGTGACGAGCAGTACTTC. Amino acid sequence: CASSLAGDEQYF.

This clone was counted only a few times. This chain uses TRBV30 with TRBJ1-1, with D perhaps TRBD1 (5 bases). CDR3 length equals 12 residues. V was clipped by 2 bases and J by 11 bases, with 15 bases between them. Germline V gene lookup returns CDR1 GTSNPN and CDR2 SVGIG (reference sequence). This chain's CDR3 is CAWSYFGDSAFF. The CDR3 nucleotides read TGTGCCTGGAGTTACTTCGGGGACTCTGCTTTCTTT.

The rearrangement uses TRBV4-3 and TRBJ2-7, with 7 bases lining up with TRBD1. The CDR3 has 14 residues. Germline CDR1 LGHNA, CDR2 YSLEER. V trimming: 0 bases; J trimming: 4 bases; junction bases outside the gene matches: 3. CDR3 coding DNA: TGCGCCAGCAGCCAAGATGACAGGGCTTACGAGCAGTACTTC. Translated: CASSQDDRAYEQYF.

The chain has TRBV7-2 and TRBJ2-1; 9 bases match TRBD2. V was pared by 0 bases and J by 6 bases, with 12 bases of the junction left unmatched. Per the germline V gene, CDR1 is SGHTA and CDR2 is FQGNSA. The CDR3 contains 18 residues. This chain's CDR3 is CASSLAPAGGSSRNEQFF. DNA for the CDR3: TGTGCCAGCAGCTTAGCCCCAGCGGGGGGATCGTCTCGCAATGAGCAGTTCTTC.

This clone was counted once. The rearrangement joins TRBV9 to TRBJ1-1, with 7 bases fitting TRBD1. The CDR3 contains 14 residues. The germline V gene has CDR1 SGDLS and CDR2 YYNGEE. The J segment lost 4 bases and the V segment lost 4 bases, leaving 7 bases of the junction unmatched. In nucleotides, the CDR3 is TGTGCCAGCAGCACCAGGGGGTTGAGCACTGAAGCTTTCTTT. Residues: CASSTRGLSTEAFF.

V gene TRBV4-1 combines with J gene TRBJ2-3; TRBD2 matches 10 bases. Germline V gene lookup returns CDR1 MGHRA and CDR2 YSYEKL. The ends lost 2 bases at V and 4 bases at J; junction bases unmatched: 9. The CDR3 extends over 17 amino acids. The DNA of the CDR3 is TGCGCCAGCAGCCAACTCTTTCTAGCGGGGGATGCAGATACGCAGTATTTT. As protein: CASSQLFLAGDADTQYF.

The V call is TRBV18, the J call TRBJ2-5; TRBD2 matches 14 bases. The CDR3 length is 17 residues. V shed 3 bases, J shed 3 bases, and the junction held 6 bases outside the gene matches. Germline V gene data show CDR1 as KGHSH and CDR2 as LQKENI. The CDR3 DNA is TGTGCCAGCTCACCTAGACTAGCGGGAGGGTCAGAAGAGACCCAGTACTTC. Translating gives CASSPRLAGGSEETQYF.

This clone occurred once. The rearrangement uses TRBV4-3 and TRBJ2-3; D is perhaps TRBD2 (5 bases). Per germline, CDR1 LGHNA and CDR2 YSLEER. The germline V and J ends were trimmed by 0 bases and 1 base, with 17 bases remaining between them. CDR3 length equals 18 residues. The CDR3: CASSQDKIGVRGTDTQYF. The CDR3 DNA reads as TGCGCCAGCAGCCAAGATAAGATCGGGGTGAGGGGCACAGATACGCAGTATTTT.

The gene calls are TRBV5-4 and TRBJ2-3; 12 bases are a match to TRBD2. This CDR3 is built from 15 residues. The germline V gene encodes CDR1 SGHNT and CDR2 YYREEE (reference sequence). The ends lost 3 bases at V and 5 bases at J; junction bases unmatched: 4. CDR3 residues: CASSSLAGGRDTQYF. The CDR3 nucleotides are TGTGCCAGCAGCTCGCTAGCGGGGGGGCGAGATACGCAGTATTTT.

The chain couples TRBV4-3 to TRBJ1-4, with 7 bases identical to TRBD1. V lost 0 bases, J lost 7 bases, and 8 bases stayed unmatched. The CDR3 is made up of 16 amino acids. CDR1 LGHNA and CDR2 YSLEER come from the germline V gene. For the CDR3, the DNA is TGCGCCAGCAGCCAAGACTATTACAGGGGAGGTGAAAAACTGTTTTTT. Translating gives CASSQDYYRGGEKLFF.

V and J are TRBV10-3 and TRBJ2-3; TRBD2 might be the D (5 bases). This CDR3 has 12 residues. The V gene lost 7 bases and the J gene lost 4 bases, with 9 bases spanning the gap. Germline values: CDR1 ENHRY, CDR2 SYGVKD. The CDR3 here is CAINNGADTQYF. The CDR3 region has the DNA TGTGCCATCAACAACGGGGCAGATACGCAGTATTTT.

This chain links TRBV6-5 with TRBJ2-5; D may be TRBD2 (5 bases). V was trimmed by 2 bases and J by 8 bases, leaving 6 bases between them. The CDR3 runs to 11 residues. From germline, CDR1 is MNHEY and CDR2 SVGAGI. The CDR3: CASSYRGTQYF. The DNA of the CDR3 is TGTGCCAGCAGTTACCGGGGAACCCAGTACTTC.

V and J are TRBV5-4 and TRBJ2-5; TRBD1 might be the D (6 bases). The J call could be wrong; TRBJ2-7 is a better fit for the DNA end. Looked up from germline, CDR1 is SGHNT and CDR2 is YYREEE (reference sequence). CDR3 size: 14 residues. The DNA for the CDR3 is TGTGCCAGCAGCTTGGACAGGGCCACCTACGAGCAGTACTTC. This codes for CASSLDRATYEQYF.

The V and J genes are TRBV7-9 and TRBJ2-7, with D perhaps TRBD1 (5 bases). V lost 2 bases and J 2 bases, leaving 13 bases between the germline ends. CDR3 length: 15 residues. Germline V CDR1 and CDR2: SEHNR, FQNEAQ (reference sequence). The CDR3 sequence is CASSLRSAGTYEQYF. The CDR3 DNA reads as TGTGCCAGCAGCTTAAGGAGTGCAGGGACCTACGAGCAGTACTTC.

This clone was seen a single time. The chain joins TRBV7-6 to TRBJ2-7; 11 nucleotides match TRBD2. This CDR3 spans 16 amino acids. The junction had 10 bases not matched to a gene; V was cut back by 5 bases and J by 4 bases. Germline CDR1 is SGHVS and CDR2 is FNYEAQ. CDR3 sequence (DNA): TGTGCCAGCAGCAGCGAAATAGCGGGAGGGCCGTACGAGCAGTACTTC. Protein: CASSSEIAGGPYEQYF.